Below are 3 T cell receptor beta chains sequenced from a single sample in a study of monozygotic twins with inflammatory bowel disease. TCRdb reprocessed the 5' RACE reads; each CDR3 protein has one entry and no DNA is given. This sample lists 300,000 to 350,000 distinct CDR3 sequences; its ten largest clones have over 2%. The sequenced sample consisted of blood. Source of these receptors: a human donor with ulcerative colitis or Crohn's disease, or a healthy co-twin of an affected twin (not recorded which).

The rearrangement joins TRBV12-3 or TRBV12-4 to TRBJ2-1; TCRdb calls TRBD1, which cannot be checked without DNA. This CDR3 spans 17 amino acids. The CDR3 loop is CASSLGTGAPDYNEQFF.

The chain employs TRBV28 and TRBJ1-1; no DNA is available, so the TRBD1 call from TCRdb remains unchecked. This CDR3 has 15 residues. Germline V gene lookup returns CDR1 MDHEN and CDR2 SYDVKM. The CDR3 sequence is CASSLNRALITEAFF.

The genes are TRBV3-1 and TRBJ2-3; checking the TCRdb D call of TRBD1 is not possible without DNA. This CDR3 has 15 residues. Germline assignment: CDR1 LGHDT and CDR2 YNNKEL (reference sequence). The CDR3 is CASSRTVGQADTQYF.